These 10 T cell receptor beta chains were sequenced from one sample in a study of blood T cell repertoires in COVID-19 (dated by TCRdb to 2019 to 2021). To prepare the library, the immunoSEQ multiplex PCR assay was applied. The table comes from immuneACCESS by way of TCRdb, which keeps in-frame sequences with V and J called. Part of the clones is missing from these tables; in studies checked, under half for an unresolved V gene and the rest for unknown reasons. The sample data list roughly 18,000 clones, and around 90% of these were observed just once. Roughly 15% of the sample is in the top ten clones. The sample comprised peripheral blood. These receptors were collected from a human donor in a cohort sampled during active COVID-19.

This clone came up once. The chain joins TRBV28 to TRBJ2-7; 14 bases agree with TRBD2. V was pared by 4 bases and J by 7 bases, with 9 bases of the junction left unmatched. Germline V gene lookup returns CDR1 MDHEN and CDR2 SYDVKM. The CDR3 spans 16 residues. The CDR3 DNA follows: TGTGCCAGCAGTTACCGGACTAGCGGGAGGTCTGGTGAGCAGTACTTC. It translates to CASSYRTSGRSGEQYF.

By share, this clone counts as medium-sized. The CDR3 bases are TGTGCCAGCAGTCCCGACTTGATGAACTCCTACGAGCAGTACTTC. Protein: CASSPDLMNSYEQYF. V usage is TRBV6-6 and J usage is TRBJ2-7; no clear D gene. This CDR3 region has 15 residues. Germline CDR1 reads MNHNY; CDR2 reads SVGAGI (reference sequence). V lost 5 bases, J lost 0 bases, and 14 bases lay in between.

V and J are TRBV4-2 and TRBJ2-5; the match to TRBD1 covers 11 bases. V trimming: 0 bases; J trimming: 4 bases; junction bases outside the gene matches: 4. The CDR3 contains 16 residues. CDR1 is LGHNA and CDR2 is YNFKEQ in the germline V gene. CDR3 DNA: TGTGCCAGCAGCCAAGACGGAGGACAGGGGGCAGAGACCCAGTACTTC. Residues: CASSQDGGQGAETQYF.

This clone occurred once. The genes are TRBV6-6 and TRBJ1-3; the match to TRBD1 covers 9 bases. Germline values: CDR1 MNHNY, CDR2 SVGAGI (reference sequence). CDR3 length: 13 amino acids. The J segment lost 10 bases and the V segment lost 5 bases, leaving 6 bases of the junction unmatched. This chain's CDR3 is CASSKRDRETIYF. The CDR3 DNA reads TGTGCCAGCAGTAAAAGGGACAGGGAGACCATATATTTT.

This chain uses TRBV19 with TRBJ1-5; tentative D call: TRBD1 (6 bases). Germline V CDR1 and CDR2: LNHDA, SQIVND (reference sequence). Between the trimmed V and J ends, which lost 5 bases and 4 bases, there was a span of 27 bases. The CDR3 extends over 19 amino acids. CDR3 amino acids: CASSPPVQGANRLNQPQHF. CDR3 nucleotide sequence: TGTGCCAGTAGTCCCCCCGTACAGGGTGCCAACCGTCTTAATCAGCCCCAGCATTTT.

The chain carries TRBV30 and TRBJ2-7, with TRBD1 as a possible D gene (6 bases). Trimming shortened V by 2 bases and J by 1 base, and 9 bases separated the two germline ends. The germline gives CDR1 GTSNPN, CDR2 SVGIG (reference sequence). CDR3 length: 13 residues. The CDR3 bases are TGTGCCTGGAGTACCGGACAGTCCTACGAGCAGTACTTC. The encoded protein is CAWSTGQSYEQYF.

This chain joins TRBV28 and TRBJ1-5; 12 bases match TRBD1. The germline CDR1 and CDR2 sequences are MDHEN and SYDVKM. V dropped 6 bases and J dropped 0; count of bases not matched to a gene: 9. This CDR3 is built from 18 residues. The CDR3 spells CASSPGTGGGISNQPQHF. In DNA form, the CDR3 reads TGTGCCAGCAGCCCAGGGACAGGGGGCGGAATTAGCAATCAGCCCCAGCATTTT.

CDR3 loop: CATSRLNTGTGSTDTQYF. The CDR3 DNA sequence: TGTGCCACCAGCAGACTTAATACCGGGACAGGGAGTACAGATACGCAGTATTTT. The genes are TRBV15 and TRBJ2-3; 9 positions agree with TRBD1. The germline gives CDR1 LNHNV, CDR2 YYDKDF (reference sequence). V gave up 2 bases and J gave up 3 bases; unmatched junction bases: 12. The CDR3 has 18 amino acids. The full variable domain, with the rest looked up from reference TRBV15 and TRBJ2-3, is DAMVIQNPRYQVTQFGKPVTLSCSQTLNHNVMYWYQQKSSQAPKLLFHYYDKDFNNEADTPDNFQSRRPNTSFCFLDIRSPGLGDTAMYLCATSRLNTGTGSTDTQYFGPGTRLTVL.

The CDR3 protein is CASSSTLSRETQYF. The CDR3 nucleotides read TGTGCCAGCAGTTCCACACTAAGCAGAGAGACCCAGTACTTC. The chain couples TRBV6-2 or TRBV6-3 to TRBJ2-5; D is uncertain. V was trimmed by 4 bases and J by 4 bases, leaving 13 bases between them. Germline CDR1 MNHEY, CDR2 SVGEGT. This CDR3 region has 14 residues.

V is TRBV9 and J is TRBJ2-5; 8 nucleotides match TRBD1. The junction had 11 bases not matched to a gene; V was cut back by 3 bases and J by 4 bases. The germline V gene encodes CDR1 SGDLS and CDR2 YYNGEE. This CDR3 has 16 residues. In DNA form, the CDR3 reads TGTGCCAGCAGCGAACGATTCGACAGGGGTGGAGAGACCCAGTACTTC. This sequence encodes CASSERFDRGGETQYF.